This T cell receptor (beta chain) was profiled in a study of shared clonotypes between healthy human individuals. In regard to this clone: Its antigen is not identified.

Study observations and caveats: Even with large depth, rarefaction showed that sorted-subset sequencing was incomplete. Donors were few, which limited the genetic and exposure-history diversity represented. Larger estimated richness was generally recorded for naive subsets relative to memory subsets.

Germline CDR1 SGHTA, CDR2 FQGNSA. Trimming left V 1 base short and J 10 bases short, with 8 bases between. The CDR3 extends over 12 amino acids. Assay: immunoSEQ multiplex PCR; the TCRdb copy retains only in-frame clones and omits some. Altogether over a million clones are present, around 95% being singletons, with the ten largest covering more than 0.9%. The origin of this receptor is a man aged 25-40 years in good health. Material: naive CD4+ T cells sorted from blood. Subset specified: CD45RA+ positively selected. V usage is TRBV7-2 and J usage is TRBJ2-1, with D hard to call. CDR3 sequence reads: CASSLGQAEQFF. The CDR3 DNA sequence: TGTGCCAGCAGCTTAGGACAAGCGGAGCAGTTCTTC.